One and the same sample provided the 14 T cell receptor beta chains below, sequenced in a study of blood T cell repertoires in COVID-19 (dated by TCRdb to 2020 to 2021). Receptor libraries were prepared by the immunoSEQ multiplex PCR assay. Held by TCRdb, this immuneACCESS table contains in-frame sequences only and omits some clones. Under half of the omission traces to an unresolved V gene where checked; the cause of the rest is unknown. The sample table lists over 110,000 clones, over 75% of them with a count of one. Of the sample, 1.7% is held by the ten largest clones. The sequenced sample consisted of peripheral blood. Receptor source: a woman aged 45-60 years with acute or convalescent COVID-19.

This chain joins TRBV19 and TRBJ1-5, with 7 positions matching TRBD1. The CDR3 runs 14 residues. Unmatched junction bases numbered 5, after V lost 4 bases and J lost 5 bases. The germline gives CDR1 LNHDA, CDR2 SQIVND (reference sequence). CDR3 region: CASSRRQGDQPQHF. The CDR3 DNA sequence: TGTGCCAGTAGTAGAAGACAGGGTGATCAGCCCCAGCATTTT.

This clone was seen only once. The genes are TRBV6-5 and TRBJ1-1, with D perhaps matching TRBD1 (6 bases). This CDR3 spans 14 amino acids. Trimming pared 2 bases from V and 1 base from J, leaving 8 bases between. Germline CDR1 is MNHEY and CDR2 is SVGAGI. CDR3 nucleotides: TGTGCCAGCAGTTACCCGGACAGGAACACTGAAGCTTTCTTT. Protein: CASSYPDRNTEAFF.

This clone was observed a single time. The CDR3 DNA sequence: TGTGCCAGTAGTATAGGGACTAGCGGAATATACAATGAGCAGTTCTTC. Its protein is CASSIGTSGIYNEQFF. The chain combines TRBV19 with TRBJ2-1, with TRBD2 matching over 10 bases. Germline CDR1 reads LNHDA; CDR2 reads SQIVND (reference sequence). V dropped 1 base and J dropped 4; count of bases not matched to a gene: 4. This CDR3 has 16 amino acids.

The chain links TRBV19 to TRBJ2-7, with TRBD1 identical over 11 bases. The CDR3 is 15 amino acids. The V segment lost 5 bases and the J segment 10 bases; nucleotides outside the gene matches: 13. Germline assignment: CDR1 LNHDA and CDR2 SQIVND (reference sequence). The CDR3 sequence is CASSSPGTGGTLQYF. The CDR3 DNA reads TGTGCCAGTAGTTCACCCGGGACAGGGGGAACTCTTCAGTACTTC.

The chain recombines TRBV6-5 with TRBJ1-1; no clear D gene. This CDR3 is 15 amino acids long. Germline CDR1 and CDR2: MNHEY and SVGAGI. Trimming removed 0 bases at V and 5 bases at J, with 13 bases between. The CDR3 DNA sequence: TGTGCCAGCAGTTACTCTGGCACCCCGGGGACTGAAGCTTTCTTT. It is translated as CASSYSGTPGTEAFF.

The rearrangement uses TRBV25-1 and TRBJ1-1, with a weak D call TRBD1 (5 bases). The V end was cut by 4 bases, the J end by 0 bases, with 9 bases between. The CDR3 has 14 amino acids. Germline loops: CDR1 MGHDK, CDR2 SYGVNS. The CDR3 DNA sequence: TGTGCCAGCAGTGGTTTAGGGGTGAACACTGAAGCTTTCTTT. Its translation: CASSGLGVNTEAFF.

The J gene is TRBJ1-1, the V gene TRBV29-1; 9 bases are a match to TRBD1. V was pared by 6 bases and J by 10 bases, with 12 bases of the junction left unmatched. CDR3 length: 13 amino acids. Germline CDR1 SQVTM, CDR2 ANQGSEA. The CDR3 sequence: CSVGVQGALIAFF. CDR3 coding DNA: TGCAGCGTAGGCGTACAGGGGGCGTTGATAGCTTTCTTT.

The V and J genes are TRBV7-3 and TRBJ2-3; 7 bases map to TRBD2. Germline values: CDR1 SGHTA, CDR2 FQGTGA. The V segment lost 5 bases and the J segment 2 bases; nucleotides outside the gene matches: 7. The CDR3 has 15 residues. This chain's CDR3 is CASSPLAANTDTQYF. The CDR3, as DNA: TGTGCCAGCAGCCCCCTAGCGGCCAACACAGATACGCAGTATTTT.

The rearrangement uses TRBV5-1 and TRBJ2-3; tentative D call: TRBD2 (6 bases). The V gene lost 0 bases and the J gene lost 5 bases, with 16 bases spanning the gap. This CDR3 contains 16 residues. Germline V gives CDR1 SGHRS, CDR2 YFSETQ. This CDR3 reads CASSLELSRGGDTQYF. CDR3 nucleotide sequence: TGCGCCAGCAGCTTGGAATTGAGTCGGGGAGGAGATACGCAGTATTTT. Supplemented by reference TRBV5-1 and TRBJ2-3, the full variable domain reads KAGVTQTPRYLIKTRGQQVTLSCSPISGHRSVSWYQQTPGQGLQFLFEYFSETQRNKGNFPGRFSGRQFSNSRSEMNVSTLELGDSALYLCASSLELSRGGDTQYFGPGTRLTVL.

V and J are TRBV3-1 (or the pseudogene TRBV3-2) and TRBJ2-1, with 9 positions matching TRBD2. The CDR3 loop spans 18 amino acids. CDR1 and CDR2 from the germline V gene are LGHDT and YNNKEL (reference sequence). Trimming at V came to 1 base and at J to 2 bases, leaving 9 bases not matched to a gene. The CDR3 here is CASSQGVAGVGPYNEQFF. For the CDR3, the DNA is TGTGCCAGCAGCCAAGGGGTAGCGGGAGTTGGACCCTACAATGAGCAGTTCTTC.

Worth noting for this clone: The same CDR3 is also encoded by other DNA sequences in this sample. V is TRBV28 and J is TRBJ1-1; D is perhaps TRBD1 (5 bases). This CDR3 region has 14 residues. Germline V lookup: CDR1 MDHEN, CDR2 SYDVKM. V shed 6 bases and J shed 3 bases, with 14 bases lying between them. CDR3 DNA: TGTGCCAGCAGAGCACTTCAGGGTGACACTGAAGCTTTCTTT. This translates into CASRALQGDTEAFF.

The chain uses TRBV6-2 or TRBV6-3 and TRBJ2-3, with 8 nucleotides matching TRBD1. Germline values: CDR1 MNHEY, CDR2 SVGEGT. With 1 base clipped from V and 4 bases from J, the junction kept 10 bases outside the gene matches. The CDR3 sequence is 17 residues long. The chain's CDR3 is CASSYYRQGAVADTQYF. CDR3 nucleotide sequence: TGTGCCAGCAGTTACTATAGGCAGGGGGCGGTCGCAGATACGCAGTATTTT.

In this sample, this clone turned up once. V usage is TRBV5-1 and J usage is TRBJ2-7; no clear D gene. This CDR3 contains 14 residues. Germline assignment: CDR1 SGHRS and CDR2 YFSETQ. V shed 0 bases and J shed 6 bases, with 13 bases lying between them. The CDR3 DNA reads as TGCGCCAGCAGCTTGGGCGCGTCGTTTTCCGAGCAGTACTTC. Its translation: CASSLGASFSEQYF.

V usage is TRBV5-5 and J usage is TRBJ2-1, with 7 positions matching TRBD1. Germline assignment: CDR1 SGHKS and CDR2 YYEKEE (reference sequence). The CDR3 extends over 15 amino acids. J was trimmed by 6 bases and V by 2 bases; bases with no gene match: 8. The CDR3 protein is CASSFTGTAGNEQFF. Written as DNA, the CDR3 is TGTGCCAGCAGCTTCACCGGGACAGCCGGCAATGAGCAGTTCTTC.